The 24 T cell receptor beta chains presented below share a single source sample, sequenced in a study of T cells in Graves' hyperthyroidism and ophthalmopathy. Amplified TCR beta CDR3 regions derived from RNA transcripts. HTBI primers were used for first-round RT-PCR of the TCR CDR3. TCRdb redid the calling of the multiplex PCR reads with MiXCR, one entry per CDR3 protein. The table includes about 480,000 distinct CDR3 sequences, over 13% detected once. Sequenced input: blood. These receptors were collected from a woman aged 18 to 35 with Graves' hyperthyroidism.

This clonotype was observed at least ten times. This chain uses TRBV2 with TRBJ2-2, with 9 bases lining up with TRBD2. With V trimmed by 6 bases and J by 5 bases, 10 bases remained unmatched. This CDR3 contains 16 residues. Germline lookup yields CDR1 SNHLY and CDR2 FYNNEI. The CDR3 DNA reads TGTGCCAGCAGGGGGGGTAGCGGGAGAAAAACCGGGGAGCTGTTTTTT. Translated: CASRGGSGRKTGELFF.

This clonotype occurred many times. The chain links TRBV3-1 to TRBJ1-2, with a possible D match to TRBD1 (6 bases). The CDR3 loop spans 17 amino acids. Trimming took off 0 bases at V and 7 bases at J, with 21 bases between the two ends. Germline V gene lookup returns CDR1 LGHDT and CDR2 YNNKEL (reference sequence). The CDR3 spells CASSQEIVGAGWSGYTF. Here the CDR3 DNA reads TGTGCCAGCAGCCAAGAGATCGTGGGGGCCGGCTGGAGTGGCTACACCTTC.

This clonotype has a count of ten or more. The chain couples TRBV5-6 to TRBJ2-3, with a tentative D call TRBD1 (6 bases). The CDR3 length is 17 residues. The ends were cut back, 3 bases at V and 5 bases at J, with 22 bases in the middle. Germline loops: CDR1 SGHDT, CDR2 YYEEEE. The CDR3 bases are TGTGCCAGCAGCTCCGACCCCACAGGGTTTCGCGGAGATACGCAGTATTTT. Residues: CASSSDPTGFRGDTQYF.

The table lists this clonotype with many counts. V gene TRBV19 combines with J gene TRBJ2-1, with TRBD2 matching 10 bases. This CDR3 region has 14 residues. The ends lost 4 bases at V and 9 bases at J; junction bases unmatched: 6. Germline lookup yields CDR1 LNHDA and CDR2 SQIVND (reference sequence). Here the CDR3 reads CASSNLAGALEQFF. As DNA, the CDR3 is TGTGCCAGTAGTAACCTAGCGGGAGCGCTTGAGCAGTTCTTC.

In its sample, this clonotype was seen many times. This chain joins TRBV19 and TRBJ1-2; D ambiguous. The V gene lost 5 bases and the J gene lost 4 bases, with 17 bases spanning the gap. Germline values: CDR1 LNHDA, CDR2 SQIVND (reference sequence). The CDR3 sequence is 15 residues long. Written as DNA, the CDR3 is TGTGCCAGTAGTGACCCATTGGTCCCCTCCTATGGCTACACCTTC. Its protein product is CASSDPLVPSYGYTF.

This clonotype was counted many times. This CDR3 reads CASSPGTSSSYEQYF. CDR3 in DNA: TGTGCCAGCAGCCCCGGGACTAGCAGCTCCTACGAGCAGTACTTC. J is TRBJ2-7 and V is TRBV28, with 9 bases that match TRBD2. V shed 6 bases, J shed 0 bases, and the junction held 6 bases outside the gene matches. The CDR3 spans 15 residues. Per the germline V gene, CDR1 is MDHEN and CDR2 is SYDVKM.

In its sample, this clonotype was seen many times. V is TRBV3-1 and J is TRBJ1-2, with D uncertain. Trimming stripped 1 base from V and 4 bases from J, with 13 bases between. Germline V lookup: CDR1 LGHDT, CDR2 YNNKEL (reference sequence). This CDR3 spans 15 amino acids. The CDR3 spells CASSQGRQAIYGYTF. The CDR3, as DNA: TGTGCCAGCAGCCAAGGGAGGCAGGCAATCTATGGCTACACCTTC. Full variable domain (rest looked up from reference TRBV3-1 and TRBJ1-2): DTAVSQTPKYLVTQMGNDKSIKCEQNLGHDTMYWYKQDSKKFLKIMFSYNNKELIINETVPNRFSPKSPDKAHLNLHINSLELGDSAVYFCASSQGRQAIYGYTFGSGTRLTVV.

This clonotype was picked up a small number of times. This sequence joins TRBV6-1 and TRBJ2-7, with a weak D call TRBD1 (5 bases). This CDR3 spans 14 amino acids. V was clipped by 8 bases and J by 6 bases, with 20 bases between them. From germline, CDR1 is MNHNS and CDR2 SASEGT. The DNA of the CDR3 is TGTGCCAGCGGCCAGACAGAATCTCGACTCGAGCAGTACTTC. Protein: CASGQTESRLEQYF.

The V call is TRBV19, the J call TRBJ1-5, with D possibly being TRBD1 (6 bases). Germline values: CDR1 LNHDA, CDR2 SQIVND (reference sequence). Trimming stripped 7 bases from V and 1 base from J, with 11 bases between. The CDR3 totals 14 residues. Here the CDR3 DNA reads TGTGCCAGTAATGTAGACAGGAGCAATCAGCCCCAGCATTTT. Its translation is CASNVDRSNQPQHF.

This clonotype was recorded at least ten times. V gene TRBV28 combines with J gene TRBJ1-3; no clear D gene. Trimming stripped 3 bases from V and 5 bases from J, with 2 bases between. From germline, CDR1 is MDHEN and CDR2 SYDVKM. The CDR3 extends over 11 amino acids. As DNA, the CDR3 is TGTGCCAGCAGTTTGAGAAACACCATATATTTT. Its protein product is CASSLRNTIYF. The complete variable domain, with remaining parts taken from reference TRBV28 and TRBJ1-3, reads DVKVTQSSRYLVKRTGEKVFLECVQDMDHENMFWYRQDPGLGLRLIYFSYDVKMKEKGDIPEGYSVSREKKERFSLILESASTNQTSMYLCASSLRNTIYFGEGSWLTVV.

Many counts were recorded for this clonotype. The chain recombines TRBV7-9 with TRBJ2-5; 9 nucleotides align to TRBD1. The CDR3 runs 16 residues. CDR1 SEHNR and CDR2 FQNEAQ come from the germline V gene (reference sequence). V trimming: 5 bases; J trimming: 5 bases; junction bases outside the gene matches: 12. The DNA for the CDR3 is TGTGCCAGCAGCCCCCCACAGGGGGCGCGGGTGGAGACCCAGTACTTC. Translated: CASSPPQGARVETQYF.

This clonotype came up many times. CDR3 sequence (DNA): TGTGCCAGCAGCGTAGGTCAGGGAATCACGTATGGCTACACCTTC. Translating it yields CASSVGQGITYGYTF. J is TRBJ1-2 and V is TRBV9; weak D call: TRBD1 (5 bases). Trimming pared 0 bases from V and 5 bases from J, leaving 14 bases between. In germline, CDR1 is SGDLS, CDR2 YYNGEE. CDR3 length equals 15 residues.

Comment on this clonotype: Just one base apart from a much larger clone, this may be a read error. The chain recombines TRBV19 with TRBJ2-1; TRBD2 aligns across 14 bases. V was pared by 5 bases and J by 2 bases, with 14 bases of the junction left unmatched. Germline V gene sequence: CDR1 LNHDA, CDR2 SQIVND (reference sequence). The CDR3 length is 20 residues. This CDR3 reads CASSLTGGLAGELPYNEQFF. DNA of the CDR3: TGTGCCAGTAGTTTAACGGGGGGACTAGCGGGAGAGCTCCCCTACAATGAGCAGTTCTTC.

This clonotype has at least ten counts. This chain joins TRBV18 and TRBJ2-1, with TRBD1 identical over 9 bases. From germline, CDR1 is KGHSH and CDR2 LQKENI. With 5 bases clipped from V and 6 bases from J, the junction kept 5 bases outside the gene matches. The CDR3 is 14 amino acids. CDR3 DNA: TGTGCCAGCTCAGAACAGGGGGCGTCCAATGAGCAGTTCTTC. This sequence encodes CASSEQGASNEQFF.

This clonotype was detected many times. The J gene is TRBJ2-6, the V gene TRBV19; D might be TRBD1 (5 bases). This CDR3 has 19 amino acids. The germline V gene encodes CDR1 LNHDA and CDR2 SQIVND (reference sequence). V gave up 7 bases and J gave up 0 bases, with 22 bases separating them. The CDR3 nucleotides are TGTGCCAGTACCGAGACAGCCGTTTACCTAAGCTCTGGGGCCAACGTCCTGACTTTC. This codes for CASTETAVYLSSGANVLTF.

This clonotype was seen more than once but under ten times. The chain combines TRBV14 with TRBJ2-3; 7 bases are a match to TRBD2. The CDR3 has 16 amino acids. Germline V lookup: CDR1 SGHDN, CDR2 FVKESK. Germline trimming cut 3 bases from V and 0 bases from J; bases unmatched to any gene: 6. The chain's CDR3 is CASSHPAGRSTDTQYF. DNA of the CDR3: TGTGCCAGCAGCCACCCAGCGGGACGAAGCACAGATACGCAGTATTTT. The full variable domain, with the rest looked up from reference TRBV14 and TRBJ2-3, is EAGVTQFPSHSVIEKGQTVTLRCDPISGHDNLYWYRRVMGKEIKFLLHFVKESKQDESGMPNNRFLAERTGGTYSTLKVQPAELEDSGVYFCASSHPAGRSTDTQYFGPGTRLTVL.

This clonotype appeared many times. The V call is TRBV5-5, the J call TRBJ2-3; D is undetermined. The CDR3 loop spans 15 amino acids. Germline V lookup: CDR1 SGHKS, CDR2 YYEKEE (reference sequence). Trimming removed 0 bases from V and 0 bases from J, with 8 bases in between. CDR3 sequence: CASSLVPSSTDTQYF. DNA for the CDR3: TGTGCCAGCAGCTTGGTTCCGTCTAGCACAGATACGCAGTATTTT.

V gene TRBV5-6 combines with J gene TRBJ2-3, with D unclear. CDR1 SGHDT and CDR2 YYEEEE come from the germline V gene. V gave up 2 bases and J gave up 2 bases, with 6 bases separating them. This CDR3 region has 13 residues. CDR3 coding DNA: TGTGCCAGCAGCTTTAAGTACACAGATACGCAGTATTTT. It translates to CASSFKYTDTQYF.

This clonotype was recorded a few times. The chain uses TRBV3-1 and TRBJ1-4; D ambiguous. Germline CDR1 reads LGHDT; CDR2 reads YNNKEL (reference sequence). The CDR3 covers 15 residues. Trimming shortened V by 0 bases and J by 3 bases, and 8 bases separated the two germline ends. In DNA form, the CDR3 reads TGTGCCAGCAGCCAAGATGCAGGCCCTAATGAAAAACTGTTTTTT. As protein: CASSQDAGPNEKLFF.

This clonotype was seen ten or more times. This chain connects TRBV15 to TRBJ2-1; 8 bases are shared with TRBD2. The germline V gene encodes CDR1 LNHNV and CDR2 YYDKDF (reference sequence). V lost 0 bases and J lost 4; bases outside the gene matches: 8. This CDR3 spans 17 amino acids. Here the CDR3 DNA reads TGTGCCACCAGCAGAGATCGTCCCAGCGGGAGTTACAATGAGCAGTTCTTC. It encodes CATSRDRPSGSYNEQFF.

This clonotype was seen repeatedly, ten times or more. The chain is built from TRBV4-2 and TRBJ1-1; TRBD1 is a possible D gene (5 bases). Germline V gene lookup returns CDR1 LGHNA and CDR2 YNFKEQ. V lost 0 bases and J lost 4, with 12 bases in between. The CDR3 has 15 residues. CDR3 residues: CASSQDRGRATEAFF. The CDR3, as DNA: TGTGCCAGCAGCCAAGATAGGGGAAGGGCCACTGAAGCTTTCTTT.

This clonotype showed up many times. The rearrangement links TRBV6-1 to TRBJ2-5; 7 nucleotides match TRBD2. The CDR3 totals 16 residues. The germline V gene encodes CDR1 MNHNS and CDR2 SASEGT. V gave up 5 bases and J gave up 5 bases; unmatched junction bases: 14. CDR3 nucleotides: TGTGCCAGCAGTTACGCCTATTGGGGAGGGACGGAGACCCAGTACTTC. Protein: CASSYAYWGGTETQYF.

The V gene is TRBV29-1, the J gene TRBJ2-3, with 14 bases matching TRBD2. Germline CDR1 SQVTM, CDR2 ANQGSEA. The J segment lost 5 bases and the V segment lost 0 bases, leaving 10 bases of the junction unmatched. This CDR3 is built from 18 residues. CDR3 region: CSVEDLLGLAGGQDTQYF. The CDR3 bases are TGCAGCGTTGAAGATCTCTTAGGACTAGCGGGAGGCCAAGATACGCAGTATTTT.

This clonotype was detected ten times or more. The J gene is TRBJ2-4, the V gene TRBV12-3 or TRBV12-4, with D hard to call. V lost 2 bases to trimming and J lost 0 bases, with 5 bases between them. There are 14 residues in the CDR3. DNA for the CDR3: TGTGCCAGCAGTTTATGGGGAGCCAAAAACATTCAGTACTTC. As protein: CASSLWGAKNIQYF.